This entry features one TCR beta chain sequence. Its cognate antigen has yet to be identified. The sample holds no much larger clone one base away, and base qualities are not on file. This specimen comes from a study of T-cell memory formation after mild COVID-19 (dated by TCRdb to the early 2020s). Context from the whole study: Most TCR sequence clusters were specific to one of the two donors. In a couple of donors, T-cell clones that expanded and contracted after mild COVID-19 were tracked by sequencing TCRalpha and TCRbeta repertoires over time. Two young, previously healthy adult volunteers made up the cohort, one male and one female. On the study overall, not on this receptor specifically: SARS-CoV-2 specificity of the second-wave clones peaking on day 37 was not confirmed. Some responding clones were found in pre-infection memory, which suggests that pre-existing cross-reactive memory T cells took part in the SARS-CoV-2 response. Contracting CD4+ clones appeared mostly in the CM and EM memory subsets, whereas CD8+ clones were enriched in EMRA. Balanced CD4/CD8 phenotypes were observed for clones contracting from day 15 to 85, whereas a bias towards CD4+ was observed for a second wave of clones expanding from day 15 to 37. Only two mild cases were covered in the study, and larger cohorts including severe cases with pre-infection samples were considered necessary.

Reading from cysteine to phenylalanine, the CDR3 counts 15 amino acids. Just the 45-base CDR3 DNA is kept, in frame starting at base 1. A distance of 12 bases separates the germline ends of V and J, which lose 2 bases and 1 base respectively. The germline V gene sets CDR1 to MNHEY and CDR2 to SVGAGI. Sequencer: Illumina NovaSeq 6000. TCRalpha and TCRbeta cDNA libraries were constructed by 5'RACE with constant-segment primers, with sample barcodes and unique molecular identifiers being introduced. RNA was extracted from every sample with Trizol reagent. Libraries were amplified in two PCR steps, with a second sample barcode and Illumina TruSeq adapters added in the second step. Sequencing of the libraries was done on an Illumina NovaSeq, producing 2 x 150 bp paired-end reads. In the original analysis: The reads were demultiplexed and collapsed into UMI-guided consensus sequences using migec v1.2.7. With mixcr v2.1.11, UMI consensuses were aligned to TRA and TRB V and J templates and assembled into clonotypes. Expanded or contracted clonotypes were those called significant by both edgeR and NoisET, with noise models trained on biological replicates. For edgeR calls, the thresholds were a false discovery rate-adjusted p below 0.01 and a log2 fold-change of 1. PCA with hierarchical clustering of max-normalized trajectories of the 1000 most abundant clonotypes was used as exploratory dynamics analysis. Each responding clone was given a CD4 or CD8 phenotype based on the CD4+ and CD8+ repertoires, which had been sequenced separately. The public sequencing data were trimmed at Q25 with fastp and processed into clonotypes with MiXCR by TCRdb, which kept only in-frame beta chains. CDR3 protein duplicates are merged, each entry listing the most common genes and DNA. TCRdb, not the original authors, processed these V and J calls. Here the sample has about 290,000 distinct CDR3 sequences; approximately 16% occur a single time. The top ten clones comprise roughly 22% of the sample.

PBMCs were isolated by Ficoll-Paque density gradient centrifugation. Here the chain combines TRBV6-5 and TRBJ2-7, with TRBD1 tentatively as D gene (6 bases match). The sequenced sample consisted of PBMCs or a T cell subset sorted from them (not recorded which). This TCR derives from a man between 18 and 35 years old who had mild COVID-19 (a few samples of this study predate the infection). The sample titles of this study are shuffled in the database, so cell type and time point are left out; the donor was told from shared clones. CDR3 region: CASSYGTTGSYEQYF. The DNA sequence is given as TGTGCCAGCAGTTACGGGACAACGGGTTCCTACGAGCAGTACTTC.